A selection of T cell receptor beta chains follows, all from one sample in a study of CD4 T cells in relation to SARS-CoV-2 and coronaviruses. These receptors lack a known antigen. Generated by immunoSEQ multiplex PCR, the TCRdb table keeps only in-frame clones and is missing some. The sample shows roughly 14,000 clones, approximately 73% of them seen only once. Sequenced material: CD4+ T cells from PBMCs, cultured in vitro. These receptors were taken from a human donor in good health. CDR3s include the opening cysteine and the closing phenylalanine or tryptophan. The order of the fields is clone size, J gene, V gene, D gene, CDR3 length, CDR3 protein, CDR3 DNA. A D gene is named only where the DNA matches it firmly. Clone size is shown for a subset of rows, as once, few, many or a class of expanded clone.

>NA|TRBJ2-1|TRBV5-4|NA|16
CASSPSPRTSYNEQFF
TGTGCCAGCAGCCCGTCACCCCGGACTTCCTACAATGAGCAGTTCTTC
>NA|TRBJ2-5|TRBV30|NA|14
CAWSVIGGSETQYF
TGTGCCTGGAGTGTAATCGGCGGGTCAGAGACCCAGTACTTC
>NA|TRBJ1-3|TRBV2|NA|15
CASSARGVSGNTIYF
TGTGCCAGCAGTGCCCGGGGTGTGTCTGGAAACACCATATATTTT
>NA|TRBJ2-7|TRBV27|NA|11
CASASGYEQYF
TGTGCCAGCGCGTCGGGATACGAGCAGTACTTC
>once|TRBJ2-5|TRBV18|NA|12
CASSPSSETQYF
TGTGCCAGCTCACCTTCATCGGAGACCCAGTACTTC
>few|TRBJ1-5|TRBV5-6|NA|13
CASSSRPGQPQHF
TGTGCCAGCAGCTCCCGCCCGGGTCAGCCCCAGCATTTT
>few|TRBJ1-1|TRBV15|NA|14
CATSRETGNTEAFF
TGTGCCACCAGCAGGGAGACAGGGAACACTGAAGCTTTCTTT
>NA|TRBJ1-6|TRBV6-1|NA|14
CASSEAQLNSPLHF
TGTGCCAGCAGTGAAGCGCAACTGAATTCACCCCTCCACTTT
>medium-sized|TRBJ2-1|TRBV5-5|TRBD1|14
CASTRTGGSYEQFF
TGTGCCAGCACCCGGACAGGGGGAAGTTATGAGCAGTTCTTC
>NA|TRBJ1-2|TRBV6-5|TRBD1|13
CASSYTGDYGYTF
TGTGCCAGCAGTTACACAGGGGACTATGGCTACACCTTC
>NA|TRBJ2-1|TRBV2|TRBD2|16
CASSEASGSIGALQFF
TGTGCCAGCAGTGAGGCTAGCGGGAGTATTGGCGCCTTGCAGTTCTTC
>NA|TRBJ2-7|TRBV5-1|NA|15
CASSLGGYQTYEQYF
TGCGCCAGCAGCTTGGGAGGCTATCAAACCTACGAGCAGTACTTC
>NA|TRBJ2-7|TRBV18|TRBD2|15
CASSPTGLAGYEQYF
TGTGCCAGCTCACCTACGGGACTAGCGGGATACGAGCAGTACTTC
>once|TRBJ2-1|TRBV7-3|NA|12
CASSPGYNEQFF
TGTGCCAGCAGCCCAGGCTACAATGAGCAGTTCTTC
>NA|TRBJ1-1|TRBV19|NA|15
CASSRPSGPRTEAFF
TGTGCCAGTAGTCGCCCTTCGGGGCCGAGGACTGAAGCTTTCTTT
>NA|TRBJ1-6|TRBV29-1|TRBD1|15
CTIEGWGQKNSPLHF
TGCACCATTGAAGGTTGGGGACAGAAGAATTCACCCCTCCACTTT
>NA|TRBJ2-3|TRBV5-5|TRBD2|20
CASSLAPQGWTSGSGYTQYF
TGTGCCAGCAGCTTGGCGCCCCAGGGGTGGACTAGCGGGAGTGGATATACGCAGTATTTT
>NA|TRBJ2-7|TRBV9|TRBD2|16
CASSVGLAGVSYEQYF
TGTGCCAGCAGCGTAGGACTAGCGGGAGTTTCCTACGAGCAGTACTTC
>few|TRBJ1-5|TRBV3-1/TRBV3-2|NA|13
CASSLTGRQPQHF
TGTGCCAGCAGCCTGACAGGCCGTCAGCCCCAGCATTTT